One and the same sample provided the 32 T cell receptor beta chains below, sequenced in a study of shared clonotypes between healthy human individuals (TCRdb year 2020). Library generation was performed with the immunoSEQ multiplex PCR assay. TCRdb took this table from immuneACCESS and kept in-frame rearrangements with V and J called. Such tables lack part of the clones; where checked against another copy, unresolved V genes explain under half of the gap, and the rest is unexplained. The sample includes approximately 2.4 million clones, with 90% to 96% observed a single time. In total, the top ten clones hold over 0.1% of the sample. Specimen: naive CD4+ T cells sorted from blood. The cell subset or site label, read with the paper, signifies: CD45RA+ positively selected. The receptors derive from a man aged 18 to 29 in good health.

The chain joins TRBV4-1 to TRBJ2-3; 9 positions match TRBD2. V lost 0 bases to trimming and J lost 0 bases; unmatched junction nucleotides: 13. Germline V gives CDR1 MGHRA, CDR2 YSYEKL. The CDR3 is 20 amino acids. CDR3 sequence reads: CASSQDTIGVLAGSTDTQYF. CDR3 nucleotides: TGCGCCAGCAGCCAAGATACAATTGGGGTACTAGCGGGCAGCACAGATACGCAGTATTTT.

This clone was detected only once. This chain links TRBV12-5 with TRBJ1-1; D is uncertain. The CDR3 has 13 amino acids. Germline V lookup: CDR1 LGHNT, CDR2 FRNRAP. With 1 base removed from V and 10 bases from J, the gap between germline ends came to 13 bases. CDR3: CASGLGPRGRAFF. CDR3 DNA: TGTGCTAGTGGTTTGGGCCCCCGTGGGAGAGCTTTCTTT.

The chain recombines TRBV6-1 with TRBJ1-5; the D gene is possibly TRBD1 (6 bases). V was trimmed by 7 bases and J by 2 bases, leaving 12 bases between them. The CDR3 is 14 amino acids. CDR1 is MNHNS, CDR2 SASEGT, per germline. As DNA, the CDR3 is TGTGCCAGCAACCGGGGGGCAGGCAATCAGCCCCAGCATTTT. Translated, it gives CASNRGAGNQPQHF.

J is TRBJ2-5 and V is TRBV29-1; no firm D call. The CDR3 length is 13 residues. The V gene's germline CDR1 is SQVTM and CDR2 ANQGSEA. Trimming stripped 2 bases from V and 2 bases from J, with 9 bases between. CDR3 nucleotide sequence: TGCAGCGTTGAAAGACAAGAGCAAGAGACCCAGTACTTC. Its protein product is CSVERQEQETQYF.

On this clone: This sample also contains other DNA sequences that code for the same CDR3. This chain uses TRBV9 with TRBJ1-2; D perhaps matches TRBD1 (5 bases). CDR3 size: 14 residues. Trimming took off 1 base at V and 2 bases at J, with 9 bases between the two ends. The germline gives CDR1 SGDLS, CDR2 YYNGEE. The chain's CDR3 is CASSVQGTNYGYTF. The CDR3 DNA sequence: TGTGCCAGCAGCGTACAGGGTACCAACTATGGCTACACCTTC.

The CDR3 nucleotides are TGTGCCAGCAGTGGAGGGGGACTAGCGGATATCGAGCAGTACTTC. Its translation is CASSGGGLADIEQYF. The chain combines TRBV6-1 with TRBJ2-7, with TRBD2 matching over 11 bases. The length of the CDR3 is 15 residues. V lost 4 bases and J lost 6; bases outside the gene matches: 8. Germline values: CDR1 MNHNS, CDR2 SASEGT.

The chain carries TRBV5-1 and TRBJ1-5; a weak D match, TRBD1 (6 bases). The germline V and J ends were trimmed by 0 bases and 1 base, with 11 bases remaining between them. Germline V gives CDR1 SGHRS, CDR2 YFSETQ. CDR3 length: 16 residues. The CDR3 DNA reads TGCGCCAGCAGCTTGGAGGGGGGGCAGAGCAATCAGCCCCAGCATTTT. Amino acid sequence: CASSLEGGQSNQPQHF.

The chain is built from TRBV5-4 and TRBJ2-6, with a weak D call TRBD1 (5 bases). CDR1 and CDR2 from the germline V gene are SGHNT and YYREEE (reference sequence). This CDR3 is 15 amino acids long. Trimming took off 6 bases at V and 1 base at J, with 11 bases between the two ends. CDR3 in DNA: TGTGCCAGCACTAAGACAGAGTCTGGGGCCAACGTCCTGACTTTC. Its translation is CASTKTESGANVLTF.

The CDR3 DNA follows: TGTGCCAGCAGCCCCGGGACAGGGAGATACGAGCAGTACTTC. Translated: CASSPGTGRYEQYF. The genes are TRBV9 and TRBJ2-7; TRBD1 matches at 9 bases. Germline assignment: CDR1 SGDLS and CDR2 YYNGEE. This CDR3 spans 14 amino acids. V lost 4 bases, J lost 4 bases, and 6 bases stayed unmatched.

This rearrangement joins TRBV7-3 to TRBJ2-7; D uncertain. The germline V gene encodes CDR1 SGHTA and CDR2 FQGTGA. The V end lost 5 bases, the J end lost 3 bases, and 11 bases lay between the germline ends. This CDR3 comprises 13 residues. The CDR3 spells CASSQATDYEQYF. CDR3 coding DNA: TGTGCCAGCAGCCAAGCTACAGACTACGAGCAGTACTTC.

The chain couples TRBV14 to TRBJ1-2; no firm D call. The CDR3 is made up of 13 amino acids. CDR1 SGHDN and CDR2 FVKESK come from the germline V gene. Trimming shortened V by 11 bases and J by 4 bases, and 17 bases separated the two germline ends. CDR3 amino acids: CACSRTETYGYTF. CDR3 sequence (DNA): TGTGCCTGTTCCCGGACGGAGACCTATGGCTACACCTTC.

The chain combines TRBV6-1 with TRBJ1-5, with a possible D match to TRBD1 (6 bases). This CDR3 is built from 15 residues. V dropped 6 bases and J dropped 2 bases, with 14 bases sitting between them. The germline CDR1 and CDR2 sequences are MNHNS and SASEGT. The CDR3 spells CASSPSGDGNQPQHF. The DNA for the CDR3 is TGTGCCAGCAGCCCCTCAGGGGACGGCAATCAGCCCCAGCATTTT.

This rearrangement joins TRBV5-1 to TRBJ2-7; maybe TRBD1 (6 bases). Germline assignment: CDR1 SGHRS and CDR2 YFSETQ. Deletions cut 1 base from V and 1 base from J, with 12 bases between. The CDR3 covers 15 residues. The CDR3 region is CASSLRRGNSYEQYF. The DNA of the CDR3 is TGCGCCAGCAGCTTGCGCAGGGGAAATTCCTACGAGCAGTACTTC.

This clone came up once. The V gene is TRBV5-6, the J gene TRBJ1-4; TRBD1 is a possible D gene (6 bases). Germline-derived CDR1 and CDR2 are SGHDT and YYEEEE. The CDR3 runs to 15 residues. Trimming cost V 4 bases and J 3 bases, with 13 bases left between them. CDR3 in DNA: TGTGCCAGCAGCCGGAACGGGGGGCCTAATGAAAAACTGTTTTTT. Protein: CASSRNGGPNEKLFF.

In this sample, this clone turned up once. CDR3 sequence reads: CASSLAGTAYTEAFF. In DNA, the CDR3 is TGTGCCAGCAGCCTAGCCGGGACAGCTTACACTGAAGCTTTCTTT. The chain employs TRBV14 and TRBJ1-1; 7 nucleotides match TRBD1. From germline, CDR1 is SGHDN and CDR2 FVKESK. V was clipped by 4 bases and J by 3 bases; unmatched bases: 8. The CDR3 runs 15 residues. Combining the CDR3 with reference TRBV14 and TRBJ1-1 gives the whole variable domain EAGVTQFPSHSVIEKGQTVTLRCDPISGHDNLYWYRRVMGKEIKFLLHFVKESKQDESGMPNNRFLAERTGGTYSTLKVQPAELEDSGVYFCASSLAGTAYTEAFFGQGTRLTVV.

The V and J genes are TRBV5-1 and TRBJ2-7; D uncertain. This CDR3 contains 12 residues. Per the germline V gene, CDR1 is SGHRS and CDR2 is YFSETQ. Trimming pared 4 bases from V and 3 bases from J, leaving 8 bases between. This CDR3 reads CASSEQSYEQYF. For the CDR3, the DNA is TGCGCCAGCAGCGAACAAAGCTACGAGCAGTACTTC.

CDR3 DNA: TGTGCCAGCTCACCGCTTACGCAGCTCGAGTACGCAGATACGCAGTATTTT. Its translation: CASSPLTQLEYADTQYF. This chain uses TRBV18 with TRBJ2-3; D is unresolved. Germline CDR1 and CDR2: KGHSH and LQKENI. The CDR3 is 17 residues long. V was cut by 3 bases and J by 4 bases, with 20 bases left in between. The full variable domain, completed using reference TRBV18 and TRBJ2-3, is NAGVMQNPRHLVRRRGQEARLRCSPMKGHSHVYWYRQLPEEGLKFMVYLQKENIIDESGMPKERFSAEFPKEGPSILRIQQVVRGDSAAYFCASSPLTQLEYADTQYFGPGTRLTVL.

V is TRBV5-6 and J is TRBJ2-2; the match to TRBD2 covers 11 bases. Germline values: CDR1 SGHDT, CDR2 YYEEEE. Germline trimming cut 0 bases from V and 3 bases from J; bases unmatched to any gene: 1. CDR3 length equals 16 residues. CDR3 residues: CASSLASGGHTGELFF. In nucleotides, the CDR3 is TGTGCCAGCAGCTTGGCTAGCGGGGGGCACACCGGGGAGCTGTTTTTT.

The rearrangement uses TRBV10-3 and TRBJ1-2, with D possibly being TRBD1 (6 bases). The CDR3 spans 13 residues. Germline V gene sequence: CDR1 ENHRY, CDR2 SYGVKD. Trimming took off 1 base at V and 4 bases at J, with 7 bases between the two ends. In DNA, the CDR3 is TGTGCCATCAGTGAGTGGGACACCTATGGCTACACCTTC. Protein sequence: CAISEWDTYGYTF.

This chain connects TRBV9 to TRBJ1-4; no clear D. CDR3 length: 14 amino acids. Per germline, CDR1 SGDLS and CDR2 YYNGEE. Trimming left V 0 bases short and J 1 base short, with 4 bases between. CDR3 nucleotides: TGTGCCAGCAGCGTAGCCTTAACTAATGAAAAACTGTTTTTT. Residues: CASSVALTNEKLFF.

V gene TRBV18 combines with J gene TRBJ1-5; tentatively, D is TRBD1 (5 bases). Germline V lookup: CDR1 KGHSH, CDR2 LQKENI. CDR3 length equals 13 residues. V lost 1 base and J 6 bases, leaving 7 bases between the germline ends. The CDR3 DNA follows: TGTGCCAGCTCACCACATGGGGGTCAGCCCCAGCATTTT. This encodes CASSPHGGQPQHF.

This chain connects TRBV14 to TRBJ2-1; unclear D gene. Trimming cost V 1 base and J 4 bases, with 11 bases left between them. The CDR3 extends over 15 amino acids. The germline V gene encodes CDR1 SGHDN and CDR2 FVKESK. The CDR3 DNA follows: TGTGCCAGCAGCCAAGCCAATGGACCATACAATGAGCAGTTCTTC. Residues: CASSQANGPYNEQFF.

This clone was seen more than once but under ten times. The CDR3 reads CASSRGDEQFF. The CDR3 DNA reads TGTGCCAGCTCACGTGGGGATGAGCAGTTCTTC. This chain joins TRBV18 and TRBJ2-1, with unresolved D. The V end lost 4 bases, the J end lost 8 bases, and 6 bases lay between the germline ends. CDR1 and CDR2 from the germline V gene are KGHSH and LQKENI. The CDR3 consists of 11 residues.

As to this clone: The same CDR3 arises from other DNA sequences in this sample as well. V usage is TRBV25-1 and J usage is TRBJ1-1, with D perhaps matching TRBD1 (5 bases). The CDR3 has 13 amino acids. The germline CDR1 and CDR2 sequences are MGHDK and SYGVNS. Trimming took 1 base from V and 5 from J, leaving 8 bases between them. For the CDR3, the DNA is TGTGCCAGCAGTGAATCCGGGGGGACTGAAGCTTTCTTT. Residues: CASSESGGTEAFF. Combining the CDR3 with reference TRBV25-1 and TRBJ1-1 gives the whole variable domain EADIYQTPRYLVIGTGKKITLECSQTMGHDKMYWYQQDPGMELHLIHYSYGVNSTEKGDLSSESTVSRIRTEHFPLTLESARPSHTSQYLCASSESGGTEAFFGQGTRLTVV.

The chain joins TRBV5-1 to TRBJ2-7, with D tentatively TRBD2 (6 bases). Germline CDR1 SGHRS, CDR2 YFSETQ. The CDR3 runs 13 residues. V lost 5 bases to trimming and J lost 3 bases, with 12 bases between them. CDR3 protein: CASRRDPIYEQYF. The CDR3 DNA sequence: TGCGCCAGCAGGCGGGACCCCATCTACGAGCAGTACTTC.

V usage is TRBV6-1 and J usage is TRBJ2-7; no reliable D call. The CDR3 extends over 16 amino acids. Trimming took 2 bases from V and 2 from J, leaving 16 bases between them. The germline V gene encodes CDR1 MNHNS and CDR2 SASEGT. The CDR3 DNA reads as TGTGCCAGCAGTGAAATGGTCGTGGGCAGTACCTACGAGCAGTACTTC. It yields the protein CASSEMVVGSTYEQYF.

The rearrangement links TRBV5-1 to TRBJ2-1; D is possibly TRBD2 (6 bases). V was cut by 4 bases and J by 0 bases, with 11 bases left in between. The germline gives CDR1 SGHRS, CDR2 YFSETQ. The CDR3 spans 15 residues. CDR3 nucleotides: TGCGCCAGCAGCCTAAGACTAGTCTCCTACAATGAGCAGTTCTTC. It is translated as CASSLRLVSYNEQFF.

Here the CDR3 reads CASSYTGGLGEQYF. CDR3 nucleotide sequence: TGTGCCAGCAGTTACACAGGGGGCTTGGGAGAGCAGTACTTC. J is TRBJ2-7 and V is TRBV6-6, with 9 bases identical to TRBD1. The CDR3 consists of 14 residues. The trim removed 2 bases at V and 7 bases at J, leaving 6 bases unmatched. Germline V gene lookup returns CDR1 MNHNY and CDR2 SVGAGI (reference sequence).

CDR3 in amino acids: CASSSQRRLEAFF. CDR3 in DNA: TGTGCCAGCAGCTCCCAAAGAAGGCTTGAAGCTTTCTTT. The V and J genes are TRBV7-2 and TRBJ1-1; D remains ambiguous. There are 13 residues in the CDR3. Trimming removed 4 bases from V and 7 bases from J, with 13 bases in between. CDR1 is SGHTA and CDR2 is FQGNSA in the germline V gene.

The chain carries TRBV18 and TRBJ2-3; D gene unclear. The CDR3 extends over 14 amino acids. Germline values: CDR1 KGHSH, CDR2 LQKENI. V was cut by 2 bases and J by 0 bases, with 6 bases left in between. CDR3 in amino acids: CASSPIVSTDTQYF. In nucleotides, the CDR3 is TGTGCCAGCTCACCAATAGTAAGCACAGATACGCAGTATTTT.

The V call is TRBV5-4, the J call TRBJ2-3; D gene uncertain. CDR1 and CDR2 (germline): SGHNT, YYREEE (reference sequence). Trimming pared 5 bases from V and 1 base from J, leaving 14 bases between. CDR3 length: 15 amino acids. The CDR3 protein is CASSPLVSGTDTQYF. In DNA, the CDR3 is TGTGCCAGCAGTCCGTTAGTGTCGGGCACAGATACGCAGTATTTT.

The chain couples TRBV10-3 to TRBJ2-1; TRBD2 agrees at 7 bases. CDR1 is ENHRY, CDR2 SYGVKD, per germline. The CDR3 covers 13 residues. The ends lost 6 bases at V and 6 bases at J; junction bases unmatched: 5. CDR3 nucleotide sequence: TGTGCCATCAGCGGTCTAGCGGCCAATGAGCAGTTCTTC. Its protein is CAISGLAANEQFF.